The clone carrying this TCR beta chain was recorded once. In the study's own analysis: Reference gene primer amplification gave nucleated cell count estimates. The table came from immunoSEQ multiplex PCR; TCRdb's copy has only in-frame clones and leaves some out. V and J calls and clone size follow that table, whereas D and trimming were derived from the DNA. The table shows about 320,000 clones, with 70% to 90% occurring only once. The sample originates from a study of blood T cell repertoires in COVID-19. The germline CDR1 and CDR2 sequences are GTSNPN and SVGIG (reference sequence). The J segment lost 11 bases and the V segment lost 3 bases, leaving 7 bases of the junction unmatched. The length of the CDR3 is 12 residues. Those enrolled, adults aged roughly 18 to 90 years, came from about 24 US areas.

This TCR came from a woman in her 30s who had recovered from COVID-19. The sample comprised PBMCs or T cells enriched from blood (not recorded which). V and J are TRBV30 and TRBJ1-1, with TRBD1 identical over 9 bases. The CDR3: CAWRARTGEAFF. The CDR3 region has the DNA TGTGCCTGGAGGGCCAGGACAGGGGAGGCTTTCTTT.